The clone carrying this TCR beta chain was seen more than once but under ten times. What it recognizes is unknown. These data come from a study of T cells after yellow fever vaccination. Whole-study results and caveats: The CD4 compartment and the CD8 compartment contained a small share of clonotypes in common. Once the booster was given, most primary-vaccination clones reappeared, at 95% to 97% for CD4 and roughly 86% for CD8.

In making TCR cDNA, 5'RACE template switching added a universal primer site and UMIs to it. MiXCR, applied by TCRdb to the 5' RACE reads, yields one record per CDR3 protein. The sample consists of about 350,000 distinct CDR3 sequences, about 8.3% of them appearing once. The CDR3 spans 14 residues. V lost 6 bases and J 6 bases, leaving 18 bases between the germline ends. The rearrangement joins TRBV12-3 or TRBV12-4 to TRBJ2-7; perhaps TRBD2 as D (7 bases). This sequence originates from a man aged 18 to 30 who received the YFV17D yellow fever vaccine. The specimen was PBMCs, collected roughly seven weeks after the first yellow fever vaccination. The CDR3 region has the DNA TGTGCCAGCAGGGGGGGGGGGCGCGGACTCGAGCAGTACTTC. Protein product: CASRGGGRGLEQYF.